The 20 T cell receptor beta chains given below trace back to one sample, sequenced in a study of cytomegalovirus exposure and HLA in healthy donors. The study ran its PCR with 60 Vbeta and 13 Jbeta primers. Generated by immunoSEQ multiplex PCR, the TCRdb table keeps only in-frame clones and is missing some. The table includes about 180,000 clones, about 85% detected once. Sample: PBMCs. Every receptor here comes from a girl aged 10-17 years in good health and CMV-seropositive.

This clone appeared a single time. This chain joins TRBV10-1 and TRBJ2-3; D possibly corresponds to TRBD2 (6 bases). CDR1 and CDR2 (germline): WNHNN, SYGVQD (reference sequence). This CDR3 is built from 14 residues. V gave up 6 bases and J gave up 4 bases, with 14 bases separating them. The CDR3 sequence: CASSLTGVADTQYF. The CDR3 DNA sequence: TGCGCCAGCAGCCTAACGGGAGTCGCAGATACGCAGTATTTT.

This clone came up a few times. The chain links TRBV7-2 to TRBJ2-3, with D unresolved. There are 13 residues in the CDR3. Per the germline V gene, CDR1 is SGHTA and CDR2 is FQGNSA. V lost 0 bases and J 4 bases, leaving 5 bases between the germline ends. The CDR3 nucleotides are TGTGCCAGCAGCTTAGCGGGCGCAGATACGCAGTATTTT. Translating it yields CASSLAGADTQYF.

The V gene is TRBV6-5, the J gene TRBJ2-7; 7 bases are a match to TRBD2. The CDR3 contains 15 residues. From germline, CDR1 is MNHEY and CDR2 SVGAGI. V shed 8 bases, J shed 0 bases, and the junction held 10 bases outside the gene matches. The DNA of the CDR3 is TGTGCCAGCCAAGGCCTAGCGGCCCACTCCTACGAGCAGTACTTC. Translation gives CASQGLAAHSYEQYF.

This clone was counted a single time. The rearrangement joins TRBV10-3 to TRBJ1-2; no reliable D call. Germline values: CDR1 ENHRY, CDR2 SYGVKD. The CDR3 is 13 residues long. Trimming pared 4 bases from V and 4 bases from J, leaving 10 bases between. The CDR3 loop reads CAISVERSYGYTF. The CDR3 DNA is TGTGCCATCAGTGTTGAGAGGAGCTATGGCTACACCTTC.

This clone has just one count. The chain has TRBV5-8 and TRBJ1-1; TRBD1 is a possible D gene (6 bases). The germline gives CDR1 SGHTS, CDR2 YDEGEE. Trimming removed 0 bases from V and 5 bases from J, with 11 bases in between. The CDR3 sequence is 14 residues long. The CDR3 nucleotides are TGTGCCAGCAGCTTGGTTCCAGGGGTAACTGAAGCTTTCTTT. Translated, it gives CASSLVPGVTEAFF.

This clone was counted a single time. The V gene is TRBV18, the J gene TRBJ1-5, with D unclear. The ends were cut back, 3 bases at V and 11 bases at J, with 20 bases in the middle. The CDR3 length is 15 residues. Germline CDR1 and CDR2: KGHSH and LQKENI. CDR3 nucleotides: TGTGCCAGCTCACCTCCTTTTTCGGGTCCGGGAGCCCAGCATTTT. It is translated as CASSPPFSGPGAQHF.

The V gene is TRBV9, the J gene TRBJ2-7; tentative D call: TRBD2 (5 bases). This CDR3 is 14 amino acids long. The V end was cut by 0 bases, the J end by 4 bases, with 11 bases between. Germline V CDR1 and CDR2: SGDLS, YYNGEE. The CDR3 here is CASSVAIGGYEQYF. The CDR3 DNA sequence: TGTGCCAGCAGCGTAGCTATCGGCGGGTACGAGCAGTACTTC.

The chain uses TRBV19 and TRBJ1-4, with D perhaps TRBD1 (5 bases). In germline, CDR1 is LNHDA, CDR2 SQIVND (reference sequence). The CDR3 sequence is 16 residues long. Trimming removed 3 bases at V and 2 bases at J, with 13 bases between. CDR3 nucleotide sequence: TGTGCCAGTAGTATCGGGAGGGGATCTACTAATGAAAAACTGTTTTTT. Protein product: CASSIGRGSTNEKLFF.

The chain employs TRBV5-1 and TRBJ2-3; 10 bases agree with TRBD1. The CDR3 has 16 residues. Germline V gene lookup returns CDR1 SGHRS and CDR2 YFSETQ. The V segment lost 4 bases and the J segment 3 bases; nucleotides outside the gene matches: 8. The CDR3 sequence is CASSGDRGMITDTQYF. The CDR3 nucleotides are TGCGCCAGCAGCGGGGACAGGGGCATGATTACAGATACGCAGTATTTT.

The gene calls are TRBV19 and TRBJ2-7; no firm D call. This CDR3 spans 13 amino acids. Germline V gene lookup returns CDR1 LNHDA and CDR2 SQIVND (reference sequence). V lost 2 bases and J 0 bases, leaving 5 bases between the germline ends. The CDR3 sequence: CASSISRSYEQYF. CDR3 nucleotide sequence: TGTGCCAGTAGTATAAGCCGCTCCTACGAGCAGTACTTC. The full variable domain, its missing parts supplied by reference TRBV19 and TRBJ2-7, is DGGITQSPKYLFRKEGQNVTLSCEQNLNHDAMYWYRQDPGQGLRLIYYSQIVNDFQKGDIAEGYSVSREKKESFPLTVTSAQKNPTAFYLCASSISRSYEQYFGPGTRLTVT.

The chain has TRBV4-2 and TRBJ1-1; TRBD1 matches at 8 bases. Trimming removed 5 bases from V and 1 base from J; junction bases left unmatched: 6. Per germline, CDR1 LGHNA and CDR2 YNFKEQ. This CDR3 region has 15 residues. CDR3 amino acids: CASSKGDRTNTEAFF. In DNA, the CDR3 is TGTGCCAGCAGCAAGGGGGACAGGACGAACACTGAAGCTTTCTTT.

The table lists this clone with a few counts. CDR3 in amino acids: CASSLVDMAGAFF. CDR3 DNA sequence: TGTGCCAGCAGTTTAGTGGACATGGCCGGAGCTTTCTTT. The chain joins TRBV6-6 to TRBJ1-1; possible D gene TRBD1, 5 bases. The CDR3 is made up of 13 amino acids. Germline V lookup: CDR1 MNHNY, CDR2 SVGAGI (reference sequence). The ends were cut back, 4 bases at V and 10 bases at J, with 16 bases in the middle.

The chain recombines TRBV6-5 with TRBJ2-7; tentatively, D is TRBD2 (5 bases). CDR1 and CDR2 (germline): MNHEY, SVGAGI. With 2 bases removed from V and 0 bases from J, the gap between germline ends came to 8 bases. The CDR3 is made up of 14 amino acids. DNA for the CDR3: TGTGCCAGCAGTTACGAAGGGAGCTCCTACGAGCAGTACTTC. This sequence encodes CASSYEGSSYEQYF.

There are a few counts of this clone. The chain links TRBV5-1 to TRBJ2-7; 9 bases are shared with TRBD2. The germline CDR1 and CDR2 sequences are SGHRS and YFSETQ. With 2 bases clipped from V and 6 bases from J, the junction kept 6 bases outside the gene matches. There are 14 residues in the CDR3. The DNA for the CDR3 is TGCGCCAGCAGCTTTAGCGGGAGTTACGTCGAGCAGTACTTC. It is translated as CASSFSGSYVEQYF.

This sequence joins TRBV28 and TRBJ2-7; 13 bases agree with TRBD2. Trimming took 5 bases from V and 2 from J; bases not matched to a gene: 6. CDR1 and CDR2 (germline): MDHEN, SYDVKM. The CDR3 contains 16 residues. The CDR3 spells CASSLMGTSGTYEQYF. CDR3 coding DNA: TGTGCCAGCAGTCTAATGGGGACTAGCGGGACCTACGAGCAGTACTTC.

This rearrangement joins TRBV6-6 to TRBJ1-2; 9 bases fit TRBD1. This CDR3 is built from 15 residues. V lost 6 bases, J lost 8 bases, and 13 bases stayed unmatched. The germline V gene has CDR1 MNHNY and CDR2 SVGAGI (reference sequence). CDR3 loop: CASSPFTGTGYGYTF. CDR3 nucleotides: TGTGCCAGCAGCCCTTTTACCGGGACAGGGTACGGCTACACCTTC.

The chain is built from TRBV7-2 and TRBJ1-1; 8 nucleotides agree with TRBD1. This CDR3 has 15 residues. The V segment lost 5 bases and the J segment 3 bases; nucleotides outside the gene matches: 8. Germline values: CDR1 SGHTA, CDR2 FQGNSA. For the CDR3, the DNA is TGTGCCAGCAGCGCCAGACAGGGGTGGTACACTGAAGCTTTCTTT. The encoded protein is CASSARQGWYTEAFF. Full variable domain (remainder filled in from reference TRBV7-2 and TRBJ1-1): GAGVSQSPSNKVTEKGKDVELRCDPISGHTALYWYRQSLGQGLEFLIYFQGNSAPDKSGLPSDRFSAERTGGSVSTLTIQRTQQEDSAVYLCASSARQGWYTEAFFGQGTRLTVV.

This clone was detected only a few times. The chain combines TRBV19 with TRBJ1-4; 8 bases are shared with TRBD1. V was clipped by 11 bases and J by 5 bases; unmatched bases: 7. Germline V lookup: CDR1 LNHDA, CDR2 SQIVND (reference sequence). CDR3 length: 13 amino acids. The CDR3 loop is CAASGTGNEKLFF. For the CDR3, the DNA is TGTGCCGCCTCGGGGACAGGCAATGAAAAACTGTTTTTT.

The J gene is TRBJ2-4, the V gene TRBV28; 9 bases are a match to TRBD2. The trim removed 3 bases at V and 12 bases at J, leaving 6 bases unmatched. The CDR3 has 13 residues. The V gene's germline CDR1 is MDHEN and CDR2 SYDVKM. The CDR3 DNA is TGTGCCAGCAGTTTCGGAGCGGGAGGCCCTCAGTACTTC. Its protein is CASSFGAGGPQYF.

This clone came up once. V gene TRBV7-9 combines with J gene TRBJ1-6; 9 nucleotides align to TRBD1. V lost 4 bases to trimming and J lost 9 bases; unmatched junction nucleotides: 7. The germline CDR1 and CDR2 sequences are SEHNR and FQNEAQ (reference sequence). This CDR3 region has 15 residues. The DNA for the CDR3 is TGTGCCAGCAGCTCAGGACAGGGGATAAGTTCACCCCTCCACTTT. Translated, it gives CASSSGQGISSPLHF.